This T cell receptor beta chain was retrieved from a study of cytomegalovirus exposure and HLA in healthy donors. Primers: 60 Vbeta forward and 13 Jbeta reverse. Data came from immunoSEQ multiplex PCR; TCRdb stores just in-frame clones and leaves some out. The sample contains approximately 140,000 clones, around 65% of which appear only once. This CDR3 contains 12 residues. CDR1 and CDR2 from the germline V gene are MGHDK and SYGVNS. The V end was cut by 4 bases, the J end by 6 bases, with 9 bases between. The rearrangement links TRBV25-1 to TRBJ1-1; the D is unclear. Material for sequencing was PBMCs. This TCR was recovered from a woman in her sixties or seventies in good health and CMV-seronegative. The CDR3 coding sequence is TGTGCCAGCAGTGGGAGGGCAGCTGAAGCTTTCTTT. The encoded protein is CASSGRAAEAFF.